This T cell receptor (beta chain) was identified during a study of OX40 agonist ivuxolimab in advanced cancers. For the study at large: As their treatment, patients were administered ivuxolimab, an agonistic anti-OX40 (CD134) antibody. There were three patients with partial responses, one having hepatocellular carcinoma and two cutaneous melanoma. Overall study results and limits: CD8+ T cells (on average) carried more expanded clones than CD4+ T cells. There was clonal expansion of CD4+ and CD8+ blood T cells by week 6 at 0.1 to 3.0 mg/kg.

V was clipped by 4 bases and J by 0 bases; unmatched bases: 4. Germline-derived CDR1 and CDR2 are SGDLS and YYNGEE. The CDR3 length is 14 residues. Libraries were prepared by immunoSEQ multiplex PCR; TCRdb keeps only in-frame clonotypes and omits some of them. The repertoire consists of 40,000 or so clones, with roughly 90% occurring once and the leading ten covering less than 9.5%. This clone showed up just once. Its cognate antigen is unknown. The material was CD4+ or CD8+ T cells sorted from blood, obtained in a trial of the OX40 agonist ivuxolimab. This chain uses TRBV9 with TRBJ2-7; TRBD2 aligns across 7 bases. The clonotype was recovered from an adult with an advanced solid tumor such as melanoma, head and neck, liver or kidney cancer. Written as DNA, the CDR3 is TGTGCCAGCAGCCCCGGCGGGAGCTCCTACGAGCAGTACGTC. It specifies CASSPGGSSYEQYV.